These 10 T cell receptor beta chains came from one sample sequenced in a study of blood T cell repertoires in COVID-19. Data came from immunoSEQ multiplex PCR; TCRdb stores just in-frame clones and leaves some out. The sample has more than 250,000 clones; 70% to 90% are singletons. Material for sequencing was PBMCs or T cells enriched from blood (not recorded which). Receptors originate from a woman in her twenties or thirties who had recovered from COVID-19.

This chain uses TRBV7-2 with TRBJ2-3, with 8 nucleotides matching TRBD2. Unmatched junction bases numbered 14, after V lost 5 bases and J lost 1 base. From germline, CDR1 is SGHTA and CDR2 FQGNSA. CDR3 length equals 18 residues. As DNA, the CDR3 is TGTGCCAGCAGCCGTAAGGTATACGGGGGGGCCGGCACAGATACGCAGTATTTT. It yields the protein CASSRKVYGGAGTDTQYF.

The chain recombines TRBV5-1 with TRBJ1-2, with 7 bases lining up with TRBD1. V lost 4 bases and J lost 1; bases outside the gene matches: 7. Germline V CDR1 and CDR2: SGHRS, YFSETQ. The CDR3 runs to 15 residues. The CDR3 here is CASSTAGQLNYGYTF. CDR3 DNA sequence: TGCGCCAGCAGCACGGCGGGACAGCTTAACTATGGCTACACCTTC. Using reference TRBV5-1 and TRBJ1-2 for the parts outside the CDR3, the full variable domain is KAGVTQTPRYLIKTRGQQVTLSCSPISGHRSVSWYQQTPGQGLQFLFEYFSETQRNKGNFPGRFSGRQFSNSRSEMNVSTLELGDSALYLCASSTAGQLNYGYTFGSGTRLTVV.

The CDR3 spells CASSDAFLGPETQYF. CDR3 nucleotide sequence: TGTGCCAGCAGTGATGCGTTCCTGGGGCCAGAGACCCAGTACTTC. The V and J genes are TRBV6-1 and TRBJ2-5, with D perhaps TRBD1 (5 bases). Germline lookup yields CDR1 MNHNS and CDR2 SASEGT. The CDR3 totals 15 residues. The ends were cut back, 3 bases at V and 4 bases at J, with 15 bases in the middle.

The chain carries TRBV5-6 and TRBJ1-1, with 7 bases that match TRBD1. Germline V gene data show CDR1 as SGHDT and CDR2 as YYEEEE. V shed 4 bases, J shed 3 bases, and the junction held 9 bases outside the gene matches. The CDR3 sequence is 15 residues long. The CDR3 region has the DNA TGTGCCAGCAGCCAATATACAGGGGCATACACTGAAGCTTTCTTT. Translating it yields CASSQYTGAYTEAFF.

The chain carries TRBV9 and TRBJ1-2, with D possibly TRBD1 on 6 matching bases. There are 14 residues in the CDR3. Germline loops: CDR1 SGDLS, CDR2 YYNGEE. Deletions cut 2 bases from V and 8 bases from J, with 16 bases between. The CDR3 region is CASSVTPGAGGYTF. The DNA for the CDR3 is TGTGCCAGCAGCGTGACTCCAGGGGCTGGGGGCTACACCTTC.

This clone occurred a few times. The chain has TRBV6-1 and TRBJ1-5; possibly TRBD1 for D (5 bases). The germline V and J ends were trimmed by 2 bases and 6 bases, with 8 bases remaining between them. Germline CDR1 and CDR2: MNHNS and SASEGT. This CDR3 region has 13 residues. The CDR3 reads CASSERGSQPQHF. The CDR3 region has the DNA TGTGCCAGCAGTGAACGGGGGAGTCAGCCCCAGCATTTT.

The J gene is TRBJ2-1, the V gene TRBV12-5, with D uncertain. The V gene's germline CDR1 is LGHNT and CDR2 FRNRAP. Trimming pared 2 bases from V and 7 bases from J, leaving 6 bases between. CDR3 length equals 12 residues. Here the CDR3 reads CASGLTENEQFF. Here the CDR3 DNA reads TGTGCTAGTGGTTTGACAGAAAATGAGCAGTTCTTC.

The CDR3 protein is CASSNTFSTDTQYF. The DNA of the CDR3 is TGTGCCAGCAGTAACACGTTCAGCACAGATACGCAGTATTTT. This chain connects TRBV2 to TRBJ2-3, with D hard to call. The V end was cut by 5 bases, the J end by 0 bases, with 9 bases between. The CDR3 spans 14 residues. Germline V CDR1 and CDR2: SNHLY, FYNNEI.

CDR3 in DNA: TGTGCCAGCAGCGCTGGGACAGCGAACACTGAAGCTTTCTTT. The encoded protein is CASSAGTANTEAFF. V gene TRBV9 combines with J gene TRBJ1-1, with 7 bases identical to TRBD1. Germline loops: CDR1 SGDLS, CDR2 YYNGEE. The CDR3 covers 14 residues. V lost 3 bases, J lost 1 base, and 3 bases stayed unmatched.

The CDR3 loop is CASSLGRGTGYGYTF. The DNA of the CDR3 is TGTGCCAGCAGCTTAGGGAGGGGGACAGGGTATGGCTACACCTTC. The J gene is TRBJ1-2, the V gene TRBV7-9; 9 bases are shared with TRBD1. The CDR3 loop spans 15 amino acids. The germline V gene has CDR1 SEHNR and CDR2 FQNEAQ (reference sequence). The junction had 5 bases not matched to a gene; V was cut back by 1 base and J by 5 bases.